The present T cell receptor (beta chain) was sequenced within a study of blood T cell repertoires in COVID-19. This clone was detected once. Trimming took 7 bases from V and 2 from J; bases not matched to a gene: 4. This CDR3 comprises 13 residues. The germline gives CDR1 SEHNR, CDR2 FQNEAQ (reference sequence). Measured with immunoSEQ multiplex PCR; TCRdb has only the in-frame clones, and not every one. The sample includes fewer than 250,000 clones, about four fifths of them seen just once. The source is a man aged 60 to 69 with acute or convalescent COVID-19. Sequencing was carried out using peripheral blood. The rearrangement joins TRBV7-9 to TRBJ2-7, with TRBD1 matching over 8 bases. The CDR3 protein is CASMDRAAYEQYF. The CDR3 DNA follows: TGTGCCAGCATGGACAGGGCGGCCTACGAGCAGTACTTC.